This T cell receptor (beta chain) stems from a study of blood T cell repertoires in COVID-19. Clones were sequenced by immunoSEQ multiplex PCR, and TCRdb holds only the in-frame ones, with some missing. The sample records 80,000 to 95,000 clones, about 71% being singletons. Germline V gene data show CDR1 as SEHNR and CDR2 as FQNEAQ (reference sequence). This CDR3 spans 16 amino acids. Deletions cut 4 bases from V and 0 bases from J, with 15 bases between. The rearrangement joins TRBV7-9 to TRBJ1-1; D may be TRBD1 (6 bases). Sample: peripheral blood. This TCR was recovered from a woman aged 45-65 years with acute or convalescent COVID-19. The DNA of the CDR3 is TGTGCCAGCAGCTCCGAACTGACAGGCGTGAACACTGAAGCTTTCTTT. Its protein product is CASSSELTGVNTEAFF.